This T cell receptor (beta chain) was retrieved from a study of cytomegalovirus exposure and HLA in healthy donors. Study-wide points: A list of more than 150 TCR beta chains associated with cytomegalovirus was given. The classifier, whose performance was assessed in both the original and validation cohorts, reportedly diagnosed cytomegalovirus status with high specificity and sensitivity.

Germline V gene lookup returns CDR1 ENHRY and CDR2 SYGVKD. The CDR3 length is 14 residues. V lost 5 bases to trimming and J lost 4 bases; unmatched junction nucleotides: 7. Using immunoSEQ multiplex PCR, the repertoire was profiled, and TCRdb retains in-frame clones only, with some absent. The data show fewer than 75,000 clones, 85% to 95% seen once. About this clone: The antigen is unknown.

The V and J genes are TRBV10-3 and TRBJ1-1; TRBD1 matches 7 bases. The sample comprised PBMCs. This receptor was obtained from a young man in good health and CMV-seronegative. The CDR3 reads CAISPQGSPTEAFF. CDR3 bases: TGTGCCATCAGTCCACAGGGGTCGCCCACTGAAGCTTTCTTT.